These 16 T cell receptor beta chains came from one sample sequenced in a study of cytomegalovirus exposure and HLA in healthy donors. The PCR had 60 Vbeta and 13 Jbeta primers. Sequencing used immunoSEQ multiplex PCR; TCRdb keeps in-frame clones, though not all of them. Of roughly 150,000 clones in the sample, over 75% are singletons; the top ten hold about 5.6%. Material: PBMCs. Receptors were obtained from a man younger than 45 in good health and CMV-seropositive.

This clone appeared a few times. The CDR3 bases are TGTGCCACCACTGTCCGGGGGGGGGAGCCAGATACGCAGTATTTT. Translation gives CATTVRGGEPDTQYF. This chain links TRBV6-1 with TRBJ2-3; 8 nucleotides agree with TRBD2. CDR1 is MNHNS, CDR2 SASEGT, per germline. The CDR3 spans 15 residues. J was trimmed by 4 bases and V by 10 bases; bases with no gene match: 13.

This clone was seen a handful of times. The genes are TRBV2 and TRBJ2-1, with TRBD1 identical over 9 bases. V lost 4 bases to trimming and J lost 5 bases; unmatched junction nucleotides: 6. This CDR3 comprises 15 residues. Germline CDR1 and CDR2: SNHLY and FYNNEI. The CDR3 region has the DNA TGTGCCAGCAGTGTTCTTGGACAGGGGAACAATGAGCAGTTCTTC. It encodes CASSVLGQGNNEQFF. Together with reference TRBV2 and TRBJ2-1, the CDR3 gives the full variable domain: EPEVTQTPSHQVTQMGQEVILRCVPISNHLYFYWYRQILGQKVEFLVSFYNNEISEKSEIFDDQFSVERPDGSNFTLKIRSTKLEDSAMYFCASSVLGQGNNEQFFGPGTRLTVL.

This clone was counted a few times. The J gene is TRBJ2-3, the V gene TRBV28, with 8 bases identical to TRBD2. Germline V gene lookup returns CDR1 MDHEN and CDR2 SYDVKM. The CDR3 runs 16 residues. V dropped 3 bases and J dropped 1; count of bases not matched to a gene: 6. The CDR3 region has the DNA TGTGCCAGCAGTTTCGCGGCCGGGAGGGGCACAGATACGCAGTATTTT. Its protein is CASSFAAGRGTDTQYF.

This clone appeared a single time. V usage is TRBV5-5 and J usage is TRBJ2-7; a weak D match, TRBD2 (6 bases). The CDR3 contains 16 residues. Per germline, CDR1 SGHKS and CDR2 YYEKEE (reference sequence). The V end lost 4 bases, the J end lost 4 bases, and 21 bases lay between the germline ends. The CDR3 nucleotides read TGTGCCAGCAGCGAGCTCCGGGGGACGACAACATACGAGCAGTACTTC. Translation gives CASSELRGTTTYEQYF.

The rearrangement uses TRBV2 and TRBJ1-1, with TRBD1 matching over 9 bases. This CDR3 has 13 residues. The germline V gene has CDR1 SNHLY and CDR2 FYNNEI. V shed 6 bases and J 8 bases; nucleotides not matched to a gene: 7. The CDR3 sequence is CASRVQGAGEAFF. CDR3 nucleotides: TGTGCCAGCAGGGTACAGGGGGCAGGGGAAGCTTTCTTT.

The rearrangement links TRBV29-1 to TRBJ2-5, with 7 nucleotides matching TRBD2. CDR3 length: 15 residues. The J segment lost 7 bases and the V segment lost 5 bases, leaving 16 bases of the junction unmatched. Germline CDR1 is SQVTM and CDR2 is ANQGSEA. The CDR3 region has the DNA TGCAGCGTTCACCCGGGGCGACCTTGGGGGGGGACCCAGTACTTC. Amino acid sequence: CSVHPGRPWGGTQYF. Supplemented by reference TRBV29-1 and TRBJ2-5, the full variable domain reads SAVISQKPSRDICQRGTSLTIQCQVDSQVTMMFWYRQQPGQSLTLIATANQGSEATYESGFVIDKFPISRPNLTFSTLTVSNMSPEDSSIYLCSVHPGRPWGGTQYFGPGTRLLVL.

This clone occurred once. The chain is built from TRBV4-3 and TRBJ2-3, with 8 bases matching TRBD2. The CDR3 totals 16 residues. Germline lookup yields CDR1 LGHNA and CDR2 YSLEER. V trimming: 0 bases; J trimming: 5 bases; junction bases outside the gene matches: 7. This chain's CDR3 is CASSQENGGARDTQYF. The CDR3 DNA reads TGCGCCAGCAGCCAAGAAAACGGGGGGGCTAGAGATACGCAGTATTTT.

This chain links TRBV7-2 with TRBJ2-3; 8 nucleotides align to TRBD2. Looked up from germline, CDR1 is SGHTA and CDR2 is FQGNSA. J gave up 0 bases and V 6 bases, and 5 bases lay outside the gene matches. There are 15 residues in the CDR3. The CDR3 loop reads CASSVSGASTDTQYF. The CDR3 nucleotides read TGTGCCAGCAGTGTTAGCGGGGCTAGCACAGATACGCAGTATTTT. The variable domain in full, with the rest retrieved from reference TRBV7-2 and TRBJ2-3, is GAGVSQSPSNKVTEKGKDVELRCDPISGHTALYWYRQSLGQGLEFLIYFQGNSAPDKSGLPSDRFSAERTGGSVSTLTIQRTQQEDSAVYLCASSVSGASTDTQYFGPGTRLTVL.

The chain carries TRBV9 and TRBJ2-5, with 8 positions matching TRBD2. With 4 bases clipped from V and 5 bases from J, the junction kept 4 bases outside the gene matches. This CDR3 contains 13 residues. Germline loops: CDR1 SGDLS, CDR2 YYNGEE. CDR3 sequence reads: CASSPGGAETQYF. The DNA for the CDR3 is TGTGCCAGCAGCCCCGGGGGGGCGGAGACCCAGTACTTC.

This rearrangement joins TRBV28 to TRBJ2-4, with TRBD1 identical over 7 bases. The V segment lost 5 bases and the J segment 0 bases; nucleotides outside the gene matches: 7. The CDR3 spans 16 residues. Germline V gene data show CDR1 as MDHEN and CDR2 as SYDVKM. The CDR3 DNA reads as TGTGCCAGCAGTAACAAGGGGGCTTTAGCCAAAAACATTCAGTACTTC. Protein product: CASSNKGALAKNIQYF.

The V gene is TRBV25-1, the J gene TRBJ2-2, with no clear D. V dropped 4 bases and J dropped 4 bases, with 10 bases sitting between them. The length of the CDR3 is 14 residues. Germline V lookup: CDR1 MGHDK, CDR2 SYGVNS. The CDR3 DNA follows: TGTGCCAGCAGTGGGCTCGGGTCCACCGGGGAGCTGTTTTTT. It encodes CASSGLGSTGELFF. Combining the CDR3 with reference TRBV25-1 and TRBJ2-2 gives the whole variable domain EADIYQTPRYLVIGTGKKITLECSQTMGHDKMYWYQQDPGMELHLIHYSYGVNSTEKGDLSSESTVSRIRTEHFPLTLESARPSHTSQYLCASSGLGSTGELFFGEGSRLTVL.

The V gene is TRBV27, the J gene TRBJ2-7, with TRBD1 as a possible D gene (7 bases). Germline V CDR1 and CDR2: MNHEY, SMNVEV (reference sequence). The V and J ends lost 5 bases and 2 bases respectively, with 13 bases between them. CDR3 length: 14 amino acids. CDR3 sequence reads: CASSVTGEAYEQYF. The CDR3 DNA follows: TGTGCCAGCAGTGTCACAGGGGAGGCCTACGAGCAGTACTTC.

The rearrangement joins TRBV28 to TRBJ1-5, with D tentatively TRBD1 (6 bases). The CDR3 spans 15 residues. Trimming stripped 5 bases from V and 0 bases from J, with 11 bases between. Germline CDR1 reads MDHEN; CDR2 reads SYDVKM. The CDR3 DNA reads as TGTGCCAGCAGTCGGGGGGGCGCTAGCAATCAGCCCCAGCATTTT. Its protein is CASSRGGASNQPQHF.

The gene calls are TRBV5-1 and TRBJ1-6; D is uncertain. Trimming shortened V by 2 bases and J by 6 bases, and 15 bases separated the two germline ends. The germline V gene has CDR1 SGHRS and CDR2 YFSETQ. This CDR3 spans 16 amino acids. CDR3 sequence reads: CASSFQSPLSNSPLHF. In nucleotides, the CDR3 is TGCGCCAGCAGCTTTCAAAGTCCCCTGAGTAATTCACCCCTCCACTTT.

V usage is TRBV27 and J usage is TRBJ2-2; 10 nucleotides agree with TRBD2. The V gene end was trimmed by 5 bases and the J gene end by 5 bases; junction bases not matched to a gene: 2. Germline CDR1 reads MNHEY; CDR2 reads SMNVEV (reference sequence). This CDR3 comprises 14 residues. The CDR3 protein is CASSILAGTGELFF. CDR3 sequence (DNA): TGTGCCAGCAGTATACTAGCGGGAACCGGGGAGCTGTTTTTT.

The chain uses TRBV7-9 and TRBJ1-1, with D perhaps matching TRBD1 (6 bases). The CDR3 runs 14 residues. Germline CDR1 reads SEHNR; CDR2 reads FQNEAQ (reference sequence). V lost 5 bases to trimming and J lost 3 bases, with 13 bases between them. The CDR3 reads CASSPRQEYTEAFF. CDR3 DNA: TGTGCCAGCAGCCCGCGACAGGAGTACACTGAAGCTTTCTTT.